A selection of T cell receptor beta chains follows, all from one sample in a study of T cells in Graves' hyperthyroidism and ophthalmopathy. TCRdb re-called the multiplex PCR reads through MiXCR, storing one row per CDR3 protein. The sample has 800,000 or so distinct CDR3 sequences; more than 30% are singletons. The sample taken for sequencing was blood. The source is a man younger than 30 with Graves' hyperthyroidism. Both conserved end residues are part of each CDR3. The size of a clone is reported for some rows only, either as once, few or many, or as a class for expanded clones.

>few|TRBV20-1
CSARPPGSMNTEAFF
>few|TRBV6-1
CASSYREGAGYEQYF
>-|TRBV15
CAASSQAEDSNQPQHF
>many|TRBV7-2
CASSLYQETQYF
>-|TRBV20-1
CSAIGSGNTIYF
>few|TRBV7-2
CASGVLGELFF
>few|TRBV7-2
CASSSGSASLGGSPLHF
>-|TRBV2
CASSRLGTKKGETQYF
>-|TRBV29-1
CSVGATGALETQYF
>once|TRBV4-1
CASSQDETAWDQPQHF
>-|TRBV7-2
CASSLAGINTRELFF
>-|TRBV5-6
CASSLAGAGSGANVLTF
>-|TRBV12-3/TRBV12-4
CASSFSTVAGYGYTF
>many|TRBV20-1
CSAAGQGFGEQYF
>-|TRBV4-3
CASSQRGGQMNNSPLHF
>many|TRBV5-1
CASSLGDSPYTYGYTF
>many|TRBV7-9
CASSRGAGANVLTF
>few|TRBV7-9
CASSLVGTGANQPQHF
>-|TRBV10-3
CAISEGQGFNEKLFF
>-|TRBV29-1
CSSQADGAQETQYF
>-|TRBV2
CASSDQRAVYEQYF
>few|TRBV5-1
CASSLDQSYEQYF
>many|TRBV2
CANHLGTGGYTF
>few|TRBV9
CASSAEGGANEKLFF
>few|TRBV6-1
CASRSRQGDGYTF
>many|TRBV9
CASTRREGEAFF
>many|TRBV24-1
CATSDSGSAGETQYF
>many|TRBV24-1
CATSDTSANTGELFF
>-|TRBV7-3
CASSEDRTGELFF
>-|TRBV5-1
CASRQPGQPEAFF
>many|TRBV4-1
CASSQDYGDQPQHF
>-|TRBV10-3
CAISPWGNGTGDSNQPQHF
>many|TRBV7-2
CASSVTGYTGELFF
>many|TRBV20-1
CSASTGSYTEAFF
>-|TRBV29-1
CSVTGRDWSEQYF
>-|TRBV5-1
CASSLEDPTYTEAFF
>many|TRBV15
CATSRSRDLEAFF
>-|TRBV9
CASRKQGGNTEAFF
>-|TRBV4-1
CASSQRQTGTVSNQPQHF
>-|TRBV20-1
CSAPQIDTGELFF
>few|TRBV5-1
CASSLEGQGAGNTEAFF
>many|TRBV2
CASSGDREKLFF
>-|TRBV10-3
CAIGIGGDWTEAFF
>-|TRBV7-2
CASSFSAGTGDAFF
>few|TRBV6-5
CASSLGTAQLREQYF
>-|TRBV7-9
CASSPDVNEKLFF
>-|TRBV18
CASWSETAYGYTF
>many|TRBV29-1
CSAGTENTGELFF
>-|TRBV4-2
CASSQGEGLRSNQPQHF
>-|TRBV10-3
CAISETAGTSGIKYQETQYF
>-|TRBV20-1
CSAPLGSISEQYF
>-|TRBV7-9
CASSTRQGGDTQYF
>few|TRBV7-9
CASSLGLAGGIYEQYF
>-|TRBV2
CASSQDFQETQYF
>-|TRBV10-3
CASTMAGATYEQYF
>few|TRBV6-1
CASSDFPQKLFF
>few|TRBV9
CASSPLGQLNTEAFF
>-|TRBV20-1
CSARARQGEDTEAFF
>-|TRBV12-3/TRBV12-4
CASAVAGFQETQYF